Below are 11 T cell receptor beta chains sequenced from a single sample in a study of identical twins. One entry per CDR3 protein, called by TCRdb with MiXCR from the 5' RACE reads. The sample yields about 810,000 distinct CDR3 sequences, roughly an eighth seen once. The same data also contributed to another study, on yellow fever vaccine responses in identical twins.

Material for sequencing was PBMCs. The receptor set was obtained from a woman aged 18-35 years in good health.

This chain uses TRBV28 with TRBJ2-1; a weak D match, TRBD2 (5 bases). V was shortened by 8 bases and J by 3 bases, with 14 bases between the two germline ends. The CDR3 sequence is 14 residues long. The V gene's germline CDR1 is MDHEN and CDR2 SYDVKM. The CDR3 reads CASVGLAHYNEQFF. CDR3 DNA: TGTGCCAGCGTCGGGTTAGCGCACTACAATGAGCAGTTCTTC.

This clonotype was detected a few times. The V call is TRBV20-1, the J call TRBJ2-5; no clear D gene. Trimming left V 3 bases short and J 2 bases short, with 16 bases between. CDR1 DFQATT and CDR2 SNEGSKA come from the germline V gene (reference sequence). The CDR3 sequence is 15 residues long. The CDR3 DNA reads TGCAGTGCTAGGCCCGGGTGGGGATCTCAAGAGACCCAGTACTTC. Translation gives CSARPGWGSQETQYF.

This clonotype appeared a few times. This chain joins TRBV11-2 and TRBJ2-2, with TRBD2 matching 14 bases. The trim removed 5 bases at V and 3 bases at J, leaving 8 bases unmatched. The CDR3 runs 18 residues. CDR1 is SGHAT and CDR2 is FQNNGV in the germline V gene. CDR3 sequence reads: CASSPTSGRARDTGELFF. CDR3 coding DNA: TGTGCCAGCAGCCCGACTAGCGGGAGGGCCCGGGACACCGGGGAGCTGTTTTTT. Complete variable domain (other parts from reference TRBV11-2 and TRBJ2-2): EAGVAQSPRYKIIEKRQSVAFWCNPISGHATLYWYQQILGQGPKLLIQFQNNGVVDDSQLPKDRFSAERLKGVDSTLKIQPAKLEDSAVYLCASSPTSGRARDTGELFFGEGSRLTVL.

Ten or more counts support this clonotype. The CDR3 coding sequence is TGTGCCAGCAGCTTAGAAACCGTCTCCTACGAGCAGTACTTC. Its translation is CASSLETVSYEQYF. This rearrangement joins TRBV7-8 to TRBJ2-7; D unresolved. Trimming cost V 1 base and J 0 bases, with 7 bases left between them. CDR1 and CDR2 (germline): SGHVS, FQNEAQ. There are 14 residues in the CDR3. The full variable domain, its missing parts supplied by reference TRBV7-8 and TRBJ2-7, is GAGVSQSPRYKVAKRGQDVALRCDPISGHVSLFWYQQALGQGPEFLTYFQNEAQLDKSGLPSDRFFAERPEGSVSTLKIQRTQQEDSAVYLCASSLETVSYEQYFGPGTRLTVT.

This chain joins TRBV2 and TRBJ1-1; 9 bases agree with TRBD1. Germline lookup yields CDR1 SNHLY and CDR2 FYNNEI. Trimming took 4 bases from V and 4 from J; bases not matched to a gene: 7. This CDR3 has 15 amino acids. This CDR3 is CASSANRGPGTEAFF. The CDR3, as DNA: TGTGCCAGCAGTGCCAACAGGGGGCCGGGCACTGAAGCTTTCTTT.

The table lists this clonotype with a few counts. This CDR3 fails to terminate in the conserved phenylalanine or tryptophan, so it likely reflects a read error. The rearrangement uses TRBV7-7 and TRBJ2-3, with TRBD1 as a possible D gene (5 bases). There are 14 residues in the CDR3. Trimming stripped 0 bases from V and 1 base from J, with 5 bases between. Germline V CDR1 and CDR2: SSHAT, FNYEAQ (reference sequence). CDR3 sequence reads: CASSLAGGTDTQYL. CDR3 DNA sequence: TGTGCCAGCAGCTTAGCAGGGGGCACAGATACGCAGTATCTT.

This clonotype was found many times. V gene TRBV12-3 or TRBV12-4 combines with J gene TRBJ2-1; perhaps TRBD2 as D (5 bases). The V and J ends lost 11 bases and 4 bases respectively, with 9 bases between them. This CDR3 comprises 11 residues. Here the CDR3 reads CASRAYNEQFF. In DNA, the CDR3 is TGTGCCTCGAGGGCGTACAATGAGCAGTTCTTC.

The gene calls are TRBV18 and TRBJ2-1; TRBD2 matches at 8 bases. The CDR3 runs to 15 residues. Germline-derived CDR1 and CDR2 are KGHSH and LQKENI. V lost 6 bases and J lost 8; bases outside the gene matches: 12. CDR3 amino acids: CASSRSGTRVHEQFF. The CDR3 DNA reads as TGTGCCAGCTCGCGATCCGGGACTAGAGTCCATGAGCAGTTCTTC.

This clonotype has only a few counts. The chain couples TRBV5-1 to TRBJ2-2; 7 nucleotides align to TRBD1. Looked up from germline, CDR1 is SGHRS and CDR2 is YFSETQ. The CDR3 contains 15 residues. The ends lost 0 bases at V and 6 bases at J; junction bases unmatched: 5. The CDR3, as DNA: TGCGCCAGCAGCTTGGGACAGGGCCGCGCCGGGGAGCTGTTTTTT. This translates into CASSLGQGRAGELFF.

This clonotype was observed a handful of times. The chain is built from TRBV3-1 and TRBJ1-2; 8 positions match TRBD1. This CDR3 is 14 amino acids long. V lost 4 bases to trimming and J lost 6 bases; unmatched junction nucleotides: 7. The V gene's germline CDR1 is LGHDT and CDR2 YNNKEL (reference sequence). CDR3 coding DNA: TGTGCCAGCAGCCCCAATCGACAGGGGCATGGCTACACCTTC. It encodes CASSPNRQGHGYTF.

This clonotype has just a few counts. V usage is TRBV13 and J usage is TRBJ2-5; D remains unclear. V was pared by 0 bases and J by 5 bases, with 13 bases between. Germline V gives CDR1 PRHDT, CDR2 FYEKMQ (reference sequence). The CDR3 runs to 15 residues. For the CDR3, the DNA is TGTGCCAGCAGCTTAGGCCTAAACCCCCGGGAGACCCAGTACTTC. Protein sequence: CASSLGLNPRETQYF.